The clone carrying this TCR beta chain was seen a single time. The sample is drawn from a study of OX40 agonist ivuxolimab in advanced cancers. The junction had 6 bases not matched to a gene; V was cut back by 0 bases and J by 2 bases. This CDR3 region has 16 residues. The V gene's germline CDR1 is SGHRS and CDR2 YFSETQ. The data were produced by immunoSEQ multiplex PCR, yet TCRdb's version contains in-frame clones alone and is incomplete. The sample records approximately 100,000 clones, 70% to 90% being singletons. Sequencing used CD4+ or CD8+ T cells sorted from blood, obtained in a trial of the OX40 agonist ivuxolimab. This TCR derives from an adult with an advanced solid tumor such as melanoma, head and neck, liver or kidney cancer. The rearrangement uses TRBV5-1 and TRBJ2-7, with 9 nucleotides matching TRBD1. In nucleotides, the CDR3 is TGCGCCAGCAGCTTGGCGGGACAGGGAAGGGCCTACGAGCAGTACTTC. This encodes CASSLAGQGRAYEQYF.